These T cell receptor beta chains were read from a single sample in a study of breast tumors, draining lymph nodes, adjacent tissues. TCRdb reprocessed the multiplex PCR reads with MiXCR, giving one entry per CDR3 protein. The sample contains hundreds of thousands of distinct CDR3 sequences, 32% of which appear only once. Sequencing was done on a sample of axillary lymph node tissue. The source is a female donor with breast cancer. Some clones in this sample may be carry-over from other donors' samples. Each CDR3 is given with its conserved first and last residue. A D gene is named only where the DNA matches it firmly. Clone size is shown for a subset of rows, as once, few, many or a class of expanded clone.

D: TRBD1
J: TRBJ1-4
size: NA
V: TRBV25-1
CDR3: CASREYRGNGEKLFF
DNA: TGTGCCAGTCGTGAATACAGGGGAAACGGTGAAAAACTGTTTTTT

D: NA
J: TRBJ1-2
size: many
V: TRBV7-2
CDR3: CASSLEPQGIYGYTF
DNA: TGTGCCAGCAGCTTAGAACCTCAGGGTATATATGGCTACACCTTC

D: TRBD2
J: TRBJ2-3
size: many
V: TRBV19
CDR3: CASGNRAGNTQYF
DNA: TGTGCCTCCGGAAACAGAGCGGGAAATACGCAGTATTTT

D: NA
J: TRBJ1-2
size: many
V: TRBV12-3/TRBV12-4
CDR3: CASSSPGGDYGYTF
DNA: TGTGCCAGCAGTTCCCCGGGGGGGGACTATGGCTACACCTTC

D: TRBD2
J: TRBJ2-4
size: many
V: TRBV20-1
CDR3: CSATTSGRAKNIQYF
DNA: TGCAGTGCCACGACTAGCGGGAGGGCAAAAAACATTCAGTACTTC

D: TRBD2
J: TRBJ2-2
size: many
V: TRBV5-4
CDR3: CASSLGLAGSGELFF
DNA: TGTGCCAGCAGCTTGGGACTAGCGGGATCCGGGGAGCTGTTTTTT

D: NA
J: TRBJ1-4
size: many
V: TRBV30
CDR3: CAWSKDATNEKLFF
DNA: TGTGCCTGGAGTAAAGATGCAACTAATGAAAAACTGTTTTTT

D: TRBD2
J: TRBJ2-3
size: NA
V: TRBV10-3
CDR3: CAIKSSGRGNTDTQYF
DNA: TGTGCCATCAAATCTAGCGGGAGGGGGAACACAGATACGCAGTATTTT

D: NA
J: TRBJ2-1
size: many
V: TRBV7-2
CDR3: CASSSRYNEQFF
DNA: TGTGCCAGCAGCTCCCGCTACAATGAGCAGTTCTTC

D: NA
J: TRBJ2-7
size: many
V: TRBV12-3/TRBV12-4
CDR3: CASSPGRMYEQYF
DNA: TGTGCCAGCAGCCCTGGGAGGATGTACGAGCAGTACTTC

D: TRBD2
J: TRBJ2-3
size: many
V: TRBV11-2
CDR3: CASSLDRMAGGPTDTQYF
DNA: TGTGCCAGCAGCTTAGATAGGATGGCGGGAGGGCCGACAGATACGCAGTATTTT

D: NA
J: TRBJ2-3
size: many
V: TRBV5-6
CDR3: CASSLGGGTSTDTQYF
DNA: TGTGCCAGCAGCTTGGGGGGCGGGACCAGCACAGATACGCAGTATTTT

D: NA
J: TRBJ2-2
size: many
V: TRBV29-1
CDR3: CSVWAGGTGELFF
DNA: TGCAGCGTTTGGGCAGGCGGCACCGGGGAGCTGTTTTTT

D: NA
J: TRBJ2-7
size: NA
V: TRBV6-1
CDR3: CASSEELARYCEQYF
DNA: TGTGCCAGCAGTGAAGAATTAGCCAGATACTGCGAGCAGTACTTC

D: TRBD1
J: TRBJ2-6
size: NA
V: TRBV6-5
CDR3: CASSYISGTGISGANVLTF
DNA: TGTGCCAGCAGTTACATTTCCGGGACAGGGATATCTGGGGCCAACGTCCTGACTTTC

D: TRBD1
J: TRBJ2-5
size: NA
V: TRBV12-3/TRBV12-4
CDR3: CASRGQGETQYF
DNA: TGTGCCAGCAGGGGACAGGGAGAGACCCAGTACTTC

D: TRBD2
J: TRBJ2-5
size: once
V: TRBV20-1
CDR3: CSAGGGRAQYF
DNA: TGCAGTGCTGGTGGCGGGAGGGCCCAGTACTTC

D: TRBD2
J: TRBJ2-5
size: many
V: TRBV7-2
CDR3: CASSLGTSGRSEKTQYF
DNA: TGTGCCAGCAGCTTAGGTACTAGCGGGAGGAGTGAGAAGACCCAGTACTTC

D: TRBD2
J: TRBJ2-1
size: NA
V: TRBV24-1
CDR3: CATSDSRLAGVNEQFF
DNA: TGTGCCACCAGTGATTCAAGACTAGCGGGAGTAAATGAGCAGTTCTTC

D: NA
J: TRBJ1-6
size: many
V: TRBV11-2
CDR3: CASSLGQPLHF
DNA: TGTGCCAGCAGCTTAGGCCAACCCCTCCACTTT

D: NA
J: TRBJ1-2
size: many
V: TRBV29-1
CDR3: CSVEDGTGYTF
DNA: TGCAGCGTTGAAGACGGCACTGGCTACACCTTC

D: TRBD2
J: TRBJ2-2
size: NA
V: TRBV20-1
CDR3: CSARTSGRAYGELFF
DNA: TGCAGTGCTCGGACTAGCGGGAGGGCCTACGGGGAGCTGTTTTTT

D: NA
J: TRBJ2-5
size: NA
V: TRBV19
CDR3: CASGIQEQKTQYF
DNA: TGTGCCAGTGGTATACAGGAACAAAAGACCCAGTACTTC

D: NA
J: TRBJ2-2
size: many
V: TRBV7-9
CDR3: CASSLVRLLNTGELFF
DNA: TGTGCCAGCAGCTTAGTGAGGCTCCTTAACACCGGGGAGCTGTTTTTT

D: NA
J: TRBJ2-6
size: many
V: TRBV29-1
CDR3: CSVGGQSGANVLTF
DNA: TGCAGCGTTGGGGGGCAGTCTGGGGCCAACGTCCTGACTTTC

D: TRBD2
J: TRBJ2-1
size: NA
V: TRBV11-3
CDR3: CASSLARGTSGAYNEQFF
DNA: TGTGCCAGCAGCTTAGCTCGTGGGACTAGCGGGGCCTACAATGAGCAGTTCTTC

D: TRBD2
J: TRBJ2-2
size: NA
V: TRBV4-2
CDR3: CASSRGLADTGELFF
DNA: TGTGCCAGCAGCCGGGGACTAGCGGACACCGGGGAGCTGTTTTTT

D: NA
J: TRBJ2-7
size: many
V: TRBV19
CDR3: CASSIVTFGIGEQYF
DNA: TGTGCCAGTAGTATAGTTACCTTTGGGATCGGCGAGCAGTACTTC

D: TRBD2
J: TRBJ2-1
size: NA
V: TRBV6-2/TRBV6-3
CDR3: CASRPMGGAYNEQFF
DNA: TGTGCCAGCAGACCGATGGGGGGGGCCTACAATGAGCAGTTCTTC

D: NA
J: TRBJ1-4
size: many
V: TRBV27
CDR3: CASSRTPNEKLFF
DNA: TGTGCCAGCAGTCGAACTCCTAATGAAAAACTGTTTTTT

D: NA
J: TRBJ1-3
size: NA
V: TRBV7-2
CDR3: CASSPKSGGNTIYF
DNA: TGTGCCAGCAGCCCGAAATCGGGCGGAAACACCATATATTTT

D: NA
J: TRBJ2-1
size: NA
V: TRBV7-8
CDR3: CARLALGEQFF
DNA: TGTGCCAGACTAGCTTTAGGCGAGCAGTTCTTC

D: TRBD2
J: TRBJ2-1
size: many
V: TRBV2
CDR3: CASSEGAGIGFDEQFF
DNA: TGTGCCAGCAGTGAAGGAGCGGGGATCGGTTTCGATGAGCAGTTCTTC

D: NA
J: TRBJ2-1
size: many
V: TRBV9
CDR3: CASSVSGVGEQFF
DNA: TGTGCCAGCAGCGTATCAGGGGTTGGTGAGCAGTTCTTC

D: TRBD2
J: TRBJ2-7
size: NA
V: TRBV29-1
CDR3: CSVEGLAGGVQYF
DNA: TGCAGCGTTGAAGGACTAGCGGGGGGAGTGCAGTACTTC

D: TRBD2
J: TRBJ2-1
size: many
V: TRBV20-1
CDR3: CSAETSGRYSYNEQFF
DNA: TGCAGTGCGGAAACTAGCGGGCGATACTCCTACAATGAGCAGTTCTTC

D: NA
J: TRBJ2-2
size: many
V: TRBV20-1
CDR3: CSASRTGELFF
DNA: TGCAGTGCATCGCGGACCGGGGAGCTGTTTTTT

D: TRBD1
J: TRBJ2-5
size: NA
V: TRBV5-4
CDR3: CASSLMDRGETQYF
DNA: TGTGCCAGCAGCTTGATGGACAGGGGAGAGACCCAGTACTTC